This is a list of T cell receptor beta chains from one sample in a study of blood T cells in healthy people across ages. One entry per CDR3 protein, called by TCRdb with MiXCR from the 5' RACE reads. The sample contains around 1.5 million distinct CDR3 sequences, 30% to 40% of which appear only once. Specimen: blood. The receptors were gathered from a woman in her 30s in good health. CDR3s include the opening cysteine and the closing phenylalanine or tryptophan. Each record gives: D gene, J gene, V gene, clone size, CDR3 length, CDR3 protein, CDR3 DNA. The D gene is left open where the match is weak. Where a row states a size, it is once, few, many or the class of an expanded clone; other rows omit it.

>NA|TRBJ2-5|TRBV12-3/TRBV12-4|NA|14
CASSLFVAEETQYF
TGTGCCAGCAGTTTATTCGTAGCGGAAGAGACCCAGTACTTC
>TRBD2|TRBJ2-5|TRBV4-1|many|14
CASSQTSGQETQYF
TGTGCCAGCAGCCAGACTAGCGGTCAAGAGACCCAGTACTTC
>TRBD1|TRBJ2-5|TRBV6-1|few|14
CASRYRDREFGQYF
TGTGCCAGCAGGTACCGGGACAGGGAGTTTGGGCAGTACTTC
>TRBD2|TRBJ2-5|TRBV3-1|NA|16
CASSQGKRGVGETQYF
TGTGCCAGCAGCCAAGGAAAGCGGGGGGTGGGAGAGACCCAGTACTTC
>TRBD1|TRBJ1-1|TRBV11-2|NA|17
CASSLPRQGGLNTEAFF
TGTGCCAGCAGCCTACCGAGACAGGGAGGTTTGAACACTGAAGCTTTCTTT
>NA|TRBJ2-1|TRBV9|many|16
CASSSSQVLTYNEQFF
TGTGCCAGCAGCTCCTCACAGGTCCTTACTTACAATGAGCAGTTCTTC
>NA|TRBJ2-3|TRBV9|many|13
CASSVETTDTQYF
TGTGCCAGCAGCGTGGAGACGACAGATACGCAGTATTTT
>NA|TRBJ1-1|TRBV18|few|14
CASSPLDRNTEAFF
TGTGCCAGCTCACCCCTCGACAGGAACACTGAAGCTTTCTTT
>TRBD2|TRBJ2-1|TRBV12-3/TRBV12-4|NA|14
CASGSGGANNEQFF
TGTGCCAGCGGAAGCGGGGGGGCGAACAATGAGCAGTTCTTC
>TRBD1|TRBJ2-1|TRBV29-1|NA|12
CSGRTGYNEQFF
TGCAGCGGTCGGACAGGGTACAATGAGCAGTTCTTC
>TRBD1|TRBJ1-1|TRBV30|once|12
CAWSRGQSEAFF
TGTGCCTGGAGCAGGGGACAGAGTGAAGCTTTCTTT